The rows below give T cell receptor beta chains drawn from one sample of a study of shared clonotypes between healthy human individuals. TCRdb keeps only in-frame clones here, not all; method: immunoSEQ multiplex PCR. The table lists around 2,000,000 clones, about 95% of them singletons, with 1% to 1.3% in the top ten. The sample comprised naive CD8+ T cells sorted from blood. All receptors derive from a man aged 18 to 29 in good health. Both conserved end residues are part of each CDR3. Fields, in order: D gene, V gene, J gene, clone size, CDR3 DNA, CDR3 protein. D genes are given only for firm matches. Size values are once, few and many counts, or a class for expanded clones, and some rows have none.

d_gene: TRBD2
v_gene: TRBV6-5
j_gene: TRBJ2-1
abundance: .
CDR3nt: TGTGCCAGCAGTTACTCGGGGGGGATCCCCTACAATGAGCAGTTCTTC
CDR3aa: CASSYSGGIPYNEQFF

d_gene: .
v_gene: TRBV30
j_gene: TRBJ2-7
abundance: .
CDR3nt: TGTGCCTGGAGAAGGGGCTCCTACGAGCAGTACTTC
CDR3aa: CAWRRGSYEQYF

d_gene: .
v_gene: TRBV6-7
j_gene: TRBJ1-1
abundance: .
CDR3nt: TGTGCCAGCAGTTACGAATCCAGGGGCCATTCGAACACTGAAGCTTTCTTT
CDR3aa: CASSYESRGHSNTEAFF

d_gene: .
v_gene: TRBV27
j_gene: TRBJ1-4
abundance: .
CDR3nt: TGTGCCAGCAGCTCCCTCGCGTGGGGGGGTCAGACTAATGAAAAACTGTTTTTT
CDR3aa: CASSSLAWGGQTNEKLFF

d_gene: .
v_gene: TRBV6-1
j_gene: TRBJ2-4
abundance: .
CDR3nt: TGTGCTAGTATAGGGCCCATAGCCAAAAACATTCAGTACTTC
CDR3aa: CASIGPIAKNIQYF

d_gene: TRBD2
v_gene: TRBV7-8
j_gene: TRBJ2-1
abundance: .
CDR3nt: TGTGCCAGCAGCTTATGGGCTAGCGGGAGCGTGAGCTCCTACAATGAGCAGTTCTTC
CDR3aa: CASSLWASGSVSSYNEQFF

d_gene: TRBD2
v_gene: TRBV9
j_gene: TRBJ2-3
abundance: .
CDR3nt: TGTGCCAGCAGCGTAGCGGGAAGCGGGGCCACAGATACGCAGTATTTT
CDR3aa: CASSVAGSGATDTQYF

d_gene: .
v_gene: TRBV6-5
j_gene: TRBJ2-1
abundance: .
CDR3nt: TGTGCCAGCAGTTACTCGGAGTTTGTAGCCCACAATGAGCAGTTCTTC
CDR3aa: CASSYSEFVAHNEQFF

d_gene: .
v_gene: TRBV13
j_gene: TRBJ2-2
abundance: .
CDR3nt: TGTGCCAGCAGCTTAGATCTTTTGAACACCGGGGAGCTGTTTTTT
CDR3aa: CASSLDLLNTGELFF

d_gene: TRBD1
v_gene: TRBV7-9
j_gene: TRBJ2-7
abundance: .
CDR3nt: TGTGCCAGCAGTCCCAGGGGGACGGACGAGCAGTACTTC
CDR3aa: CASSPRGTDEQYF

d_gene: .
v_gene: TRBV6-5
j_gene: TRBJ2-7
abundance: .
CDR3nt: TGTGCCAGCTGGGACAACGCTAACTACGAGCAGTACTTC
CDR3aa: CASWDNANYEQYF

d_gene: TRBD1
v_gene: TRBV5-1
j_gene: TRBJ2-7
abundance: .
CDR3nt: TGCGCCAGCAGCTACGGGGACAGGGGCTACTACGAGCAGTACTTC
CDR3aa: CASSYGDRGYYEQYF

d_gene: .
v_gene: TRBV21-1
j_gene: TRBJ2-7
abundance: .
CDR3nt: TGTGCCAGCTCGACAGGGAGACAGTACTACGAGCAGTACTTC
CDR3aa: CASSTGRQYYEQYF

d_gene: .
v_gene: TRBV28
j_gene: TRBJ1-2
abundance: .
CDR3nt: TGTGCCAGCAGTACCCAAACAGAAGCTAACTATGGCTACACCTTC
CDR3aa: CASSTQTEANYGYTF

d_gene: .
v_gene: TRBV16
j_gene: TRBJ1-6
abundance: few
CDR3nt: TGTGCCAGCAGCCAAGACACCGGAGATTCACCCCTCCACTTT
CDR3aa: CASSQDTGDSPLHF

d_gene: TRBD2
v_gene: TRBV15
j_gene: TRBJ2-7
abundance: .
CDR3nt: TGTGCCACCAGAGGGGCGGGAGGGTCCTACGAGCAGTACTTC
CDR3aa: CATRGAGGSYEQYF

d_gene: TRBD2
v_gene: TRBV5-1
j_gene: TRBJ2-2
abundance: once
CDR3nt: TGCGCCAGCAGCTTGGGTGGAGCGGGGGCGAACACCGGGGAGCTGTTTTTT
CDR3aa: CASSLGGAGANTGELFF

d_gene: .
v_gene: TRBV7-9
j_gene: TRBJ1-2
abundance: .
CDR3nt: TGTGCCAGCAGCTTAGGAGGTTGGGGCTACACCTTC
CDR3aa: CASSLGGWGYTF

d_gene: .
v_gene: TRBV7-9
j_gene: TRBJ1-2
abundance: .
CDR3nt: TGTGCCAGCAGCTCGCGGGGGCTGTATGGCTACACCTTC
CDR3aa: CASSSRGLYGYTF

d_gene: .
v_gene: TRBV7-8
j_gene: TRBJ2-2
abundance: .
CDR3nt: TGTGCCAGCAGCCTCTGGGCAGGCCCAACGAACACCGGGGAGCTGTTTTTT
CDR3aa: CASSLWAGPTNTGELFF

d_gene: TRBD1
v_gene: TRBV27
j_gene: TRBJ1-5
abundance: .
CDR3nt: TGTGCCAGCAGTCTCGGACAGGGCACGGATCAGCCCCAGCATTTT
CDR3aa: CASSLGQGTDQPQHF

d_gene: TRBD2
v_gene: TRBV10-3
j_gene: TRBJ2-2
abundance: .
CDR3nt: TGTGCCATCAGTGGACGGACTAGCGGTAACACCGGGGAGCTGTTTTTT
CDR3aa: CAISGRTSGNTGELFF

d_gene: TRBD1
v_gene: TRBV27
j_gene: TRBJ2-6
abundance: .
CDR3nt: TGTGCCAGCAGTTTACTTGGACAGGGGGTCTCTGGGGCCAACGTCCTGACTTTC
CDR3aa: CASSLLGQGVSGANVLTF

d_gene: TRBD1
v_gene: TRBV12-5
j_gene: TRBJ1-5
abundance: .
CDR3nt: TGTGCTAGTGGTCCCGGGACAGAGTTAAATCAGCCCCAGCATTTT
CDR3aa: CASGPGTELNQPQHF

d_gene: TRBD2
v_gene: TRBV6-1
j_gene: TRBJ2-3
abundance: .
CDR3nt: TGTGCCAGCAGTGGTGCTAGCGGGGGGGCCGGTGAAATCACAGATACGCAGTATTTT
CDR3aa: CASSGASGGAGEITDTQYF

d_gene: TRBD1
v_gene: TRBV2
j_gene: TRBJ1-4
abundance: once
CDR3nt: TGTGCCAGCAGCCGGGACAGGGAGTCCGGTAATGAAAAACTGTTTTTT
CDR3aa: CASSRDRESGNEKLFF

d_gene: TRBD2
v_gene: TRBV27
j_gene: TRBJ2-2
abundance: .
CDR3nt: TGTGCCAGCAGTTTGATCAGCGGGGAAGATGCGGGGGAGCTGTTTTTT
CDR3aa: CASSLISGEDAGELFF

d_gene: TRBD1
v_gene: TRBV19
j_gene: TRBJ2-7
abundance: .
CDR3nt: TGTGCCAGTAGCGCCGGGACAGGGCGCTACGAGCAGTACTTC
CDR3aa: CASSAGTGRYEQYF

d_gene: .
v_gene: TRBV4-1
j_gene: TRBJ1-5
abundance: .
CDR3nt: TGCGCCAGCAGCCATACAGGCGACCCTCAGCCCCAGCATTTT
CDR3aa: CASSHTGDPQPQHF

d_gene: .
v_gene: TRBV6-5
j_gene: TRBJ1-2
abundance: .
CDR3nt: TGTGCCAGCAGTGAAGGGGGCTATGGCTACACCTTC
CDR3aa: CASSEGGYGYTF

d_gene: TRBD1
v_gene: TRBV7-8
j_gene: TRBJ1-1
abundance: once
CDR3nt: TGTGCCAGCAGCCCACCGACAGGGGTTCGTACTGAAGCTTTCTTT
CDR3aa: CASSPPTGVRTEAFF

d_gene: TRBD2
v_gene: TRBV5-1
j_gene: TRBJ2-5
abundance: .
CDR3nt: TGCGCCAGCAGCTCCGGGACTAGCGGGGCGGAGACCCAGTACTTC
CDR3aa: CASSSGTSGAETQYF

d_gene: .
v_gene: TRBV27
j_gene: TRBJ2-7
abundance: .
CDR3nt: TGTGCCAGCAGTCACCAGGGGCCGGGGGCCTACGAGCAGTACTTC
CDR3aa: CASSHQGPGAYEQYF

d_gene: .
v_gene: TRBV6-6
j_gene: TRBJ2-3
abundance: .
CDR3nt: TGTGCCAGCCTCCTCGGGAACCGGTACACAGATACGCAGTATTTT
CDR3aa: CASLLGNRYTDTQYF

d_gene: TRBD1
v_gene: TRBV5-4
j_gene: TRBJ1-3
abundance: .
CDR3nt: TGTGCCAGCAGCTCCGATGGACAGGCCGCTGGAAACACCATATATTTT
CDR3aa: CASSSDGQAAGNTIYF

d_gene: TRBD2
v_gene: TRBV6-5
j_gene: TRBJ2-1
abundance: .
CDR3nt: TGTGCCAGCAGTTACGGACTAGCCAATGAGCAGTTCTTC
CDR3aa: CASSYGLANEQFF

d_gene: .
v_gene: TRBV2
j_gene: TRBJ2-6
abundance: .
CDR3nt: TGTGCCAGCAGTGTGGTGGGATATCTTTCTGGGGCCAACGTCCTGACTTTC
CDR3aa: CASSVVGYLSGANVLTF

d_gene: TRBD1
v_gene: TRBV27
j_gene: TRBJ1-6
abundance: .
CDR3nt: TGTGCCAGCAGTTCGACAGGGGCGAATTCACCCCTCCACTTT
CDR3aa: CASSSTGANSPLHF

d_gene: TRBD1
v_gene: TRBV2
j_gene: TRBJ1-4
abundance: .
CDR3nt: TGTGCCAGCAGGACAGGGTTCGAAAAACTGTTTTTT
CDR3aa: CASRTGFEKLFF

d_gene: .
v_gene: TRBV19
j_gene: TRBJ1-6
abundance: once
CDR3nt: TGTGCCAGTAGTGCGGGCGGATACGATTCACCCCTCCACTTT
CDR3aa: CASSAGGYDSPLHF

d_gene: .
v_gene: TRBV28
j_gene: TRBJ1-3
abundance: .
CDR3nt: TGTGCCAGCAGTTCCCCTACACTGAGCTCTGGAAACACCATATATTTT
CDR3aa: CASSSPTLSSGNTIYF

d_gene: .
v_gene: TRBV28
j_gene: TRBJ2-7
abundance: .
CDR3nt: TGTGCCAGCAGTCCCCTCCCCGACGGCTCCTACGAGCAGTACTTC
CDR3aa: CASSPLPDGSYEQYF

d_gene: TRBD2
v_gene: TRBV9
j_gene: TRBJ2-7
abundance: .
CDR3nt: TGTGCCAGCAGCGTAGGTAGCGGGAGAGCCGACGAGCAGTACTTC
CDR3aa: CASSVGSGRADEQYF

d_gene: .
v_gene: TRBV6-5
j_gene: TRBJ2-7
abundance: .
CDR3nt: TGTGCCAGCAGTTACTCAACAGGGTCGATTTCCTACGAGCAGTACTTC
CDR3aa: CASSYSTGSISYEQYF

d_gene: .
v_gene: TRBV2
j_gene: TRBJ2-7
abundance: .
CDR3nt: TGTGCCAGCATGGAGGGGGGAACCTACGAGCAGTACTTC
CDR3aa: CASMEGGTYEQYF